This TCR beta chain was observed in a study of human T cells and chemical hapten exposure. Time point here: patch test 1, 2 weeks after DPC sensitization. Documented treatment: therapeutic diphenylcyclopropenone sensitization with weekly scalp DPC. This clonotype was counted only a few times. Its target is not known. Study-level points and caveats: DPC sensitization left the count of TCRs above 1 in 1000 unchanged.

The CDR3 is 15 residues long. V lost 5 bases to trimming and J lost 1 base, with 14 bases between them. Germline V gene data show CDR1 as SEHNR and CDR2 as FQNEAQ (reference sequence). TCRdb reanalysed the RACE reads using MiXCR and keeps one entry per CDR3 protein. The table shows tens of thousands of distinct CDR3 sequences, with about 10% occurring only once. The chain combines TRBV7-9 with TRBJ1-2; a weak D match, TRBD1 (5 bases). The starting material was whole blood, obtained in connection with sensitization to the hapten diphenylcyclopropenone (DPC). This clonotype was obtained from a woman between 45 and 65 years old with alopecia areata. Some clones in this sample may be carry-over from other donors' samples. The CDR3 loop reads CASSQQTAINYGYTF. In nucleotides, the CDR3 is TGTGCCAGCAGCCAACAGACAGCGATTAACTATGGCTACACCTTC.